The next 19 T cell receptor beta chains were all read from a single sample in a study of T cells in Graves' hyperthyroidism and ophthalmopathy. RNA transcripts gave rise to amplified TCR beta CDR3 regions. The HTBI primer set drove a first-round RT-PCR of the TCR CDR3. TCRdb reprocessed the multiplex PCR reads with MiXCR, giving one entry per CDR3 protein. Of roughly 300,000 distinct CDR3 sequences in the sample, 11% to 15% were seen once. Input material: blood. The source of these receptors is a woman aged 25 to 39 with Graves' hyperthyroidism.

The genes are TRBV4-3 and TRBJ1-5; tentative D call: TRBD1 (5 bases). The CDR3 is 13 amino acids. Germline values: CDR1 LGHNA, CDR2 YSLEER. V was shortened by 0 bases and J by 6 bases, with 6 bases between the two germline ends. Here the CDR3 DNA reads TGCGCCAGCAGCCAAGAAAGGGGTCAGCCCCAGCATTTT. Its translation is CASSQERGQPQHF.

V and J are TRBV18 and TRBJ2-1; D remains unclear. This CDR3 spans 14 amino acids. CDR1 is KGHSH and CDR2 is LQKENI in the germline V gene. The V and J ends lost 6 bases and 4 bases respectively, with 13 bases between them. The CDR3 bases are TGTGCCAGCTCCCCAGGTCCTGCGTACAATGAGCAGTTCTTC. Translation: CASSPGPAYNEQFF. The full variable domain, in which reference TRBV18 and TRBJ2-1 provide the parts outside the CDR3, is NAGVMQNPRHLVRRRGQEARLRCSPMKGHSHVYWYRQLPEEGLKFMVYLQKENIIDESGMPKERFSAEFPKEGPSILRIQQVVRGDSAAYFCASSPGPAYNEQFFGPGTRLTVL.

This chain links TRBV5-4 with TRBJ2-1, with 10 bases matching TRBD2. The CDR3 has 17 amino acids. V was pared by 2 bases and J by 9 bases, with 14 bases of the junction left unmatched. Germline V gives CDR1 SGHNT, CDR2 YYREEE (reference sequence). This CDR3 reads CASSFWTSGNRYGEQFF. The CDR3 DNA reads as TGTGCCAGCAGCTTCTGGACTAGCGGAAACCGCTATGGTGAGCAGTTCTTC.

This clonotype was detected a few times. The CDR3 protein is CAWKDGYTF. The CDR3 nucleotides read TGTGCCTGGAAGGATGGCTACACCTTC. The chain couples TRBV30 to TRBJ1-2; D is undetermined. V was pared by 4 bases and J by 6 bases, with 3 bases between. The CDR3 loop spans 9 amino acids. Germline V gene data show CDR1 as GTSNPN and CDR2 as SVGIG (reference sequence).

This clonotype was observed at least ten times. This sequence joins TRBV24-1 and TRBJ2-5; TRBD1 or TRBD2 may be the D gene (7 bases each). Germline V gene sequence: CDR1 KGHDR, CDR2 SFDVKD. This CDR3 is 18 amino acids long. The germline V and J ends were trimmed by 3 bases and 5 bases, with 24 bases remaining between them. The CDR3 bases are TGTGCCACCAGTGATGCCGGGACAGAGGGGGGGGGACGGGAGACCCAGTACTTC. It is translated as CATSDAGTEGGGRETQYF.

This rearrangement joins TRBV20-1 to TRBJ2-2; D is unclear. V gave up 4 bases and J gave up 7 bases, with 7 bases separating them. Per the germline V gene, CDR1 is DFQATT and CDR2 is SNEGSKA (reference sequence). The CDR3 length is 11 residues. CDR3 residues: CSATTHGELFF. DNA of the CDR3: TGCAGTGCTACTACACACGGGGAGCTGTTTTTT.

The sample holds a few counts of this clonotype. The chain is built from TRBV7-9 and TRBJ2-1; a weak D match, TRBD2 (5 bases). Per the germline V gene, CDR1 is SEHNR and CDR2 is FQNEAQ (reference sequence). The CDR3 loop spans 16 amino acids. Trimming removed 4 bases at V and 7 bases at J, with 20 bases between. Here the CDR3 DNA reads TGTGCCAGCAGCTCCATTTTAGCCTCTCCGGGAAATGAGCAGTTCTTC. Amino acid sequence: CASSSILASPGNEQFF.

The chain couples TRBV24-1 to TRBJ2-3; no clear D. The length of the CDR3 is 12 residues. The V end lost 6 bases, the J end lost 7 bases, and 10 bases lay between the germline ends. From germline, CDR1 is KGHDR and CDR2 SFDVKD. This CDR3 reads CATSLLANTQYF. CDR3 DNA: TGTGCCACCAGTCTCTTGGCAAATACGCAGTATTTT.

This clonotype was picked up a small number of times. The chain links TRBV18 to TRBJ1-4, with 7 bases aligning to TRBD1. Trimming took 3 bases from V and 4 from J; bases not matched to a gene: 8. Germline V gene lookup returns CDR1 KGHSH and CDR2 LQKENI. The CDR3 runs 16 residues. The CDR3, as DNA: TGTGCCAGCTCACCGACCTCGGGACAGAATAATGAAAAACTGTTTTTT. This translates into CASSPTSGQNNEKLFF.

This clonotype has ten or more counts. V is TRBV20-1 and J is TRBJ1-1; D uncertain. The CDR3 is 14 amino acids. Trimming cost V 3 bases and J 1 base, with 12 bases left between them. The germline CDR1 and CDR2 sequences are DFQATT and SNEGSKA (reference sequence). The CDR3 nucleotides are TGCAGTGCTAGCTCCGCCGGGCCGAACACTGAAGCTTTCTTT. Protein product: CSASSAGPNTEAFF.

This clonotype turned up a few times. V and J are TRBV7-2 and TRBJ2-4; D may be TRBD1 (5 bases). With 4 bases removed from V and 0 bases from J, the gap between germline ends came to 16 bases. Germline V gene lookup returns CDR1 SGHTA and CDR2 FQGNSA. This CDR3 comprises 17 residues. In DNA, the CDR3 is TGTGCCAGCAGCTCCCCGCAGGGCAACCTAGCCAAAAACATTCAGTACTTC. Protein sequence: CASSSPQGNLAKNIQYF.

The sample holds many counts of this clonotype. The chain uses TRBV29-1 and TRBJ2-3; 9 positions match TRBD1. V was clipped by 3 bases and J by 1 base; unmatched bases: 5. This CDR3 region has 15 residues. CDR1 and CDR2 from the germline V gene are SQVTM and ANQGSEA. In nucleotides, the CDR3 is TGCAGCGTTGAGGACCGGGACAGGGGCACAGATACGCAGTATTTT. Amino acids: CSVEDRDRGTDTQYF.

This clonotype came up many times. J is TRBJ2-7 and V is TRBV7-3; a possible D gene is TRBD1 (6 bases). The V gene lost 3 bases and the J gene lost 4 bases, with 19 bases spanning the gap. The length of the CDR3 is 16 residues. Germline V CDR1 and CDR2: SGHTA, FQGTGA. For the CDR3, the DNA is TGTGCCAGCAGCTTGGTCATAGGACGGACAGATTACGAGCAGTACTTC. This translates into CASSLVIGRTDYEQYF.

In its sample, this clonotype was seen once. A much larger clone lies one base from this, so it may be a read error. V and J are TRBV7-9 and TRBJ1-1; TRBD1 might be the D (5 bases). CDR1 is SEHNR, CDR2 FQNEAQ, per germline (reference sequence). This CDR3 region has 17 residues. CDR3 region: CVSSLGLWGVMNTEAFF. In DNA form, the CDR3 reads TGTGTCAGCAGCTTAGGCCTTTGGGGGGTCATGAACACTGAAGCTTTCTTT.

This clonotype was observed many times. The chain joins TRBV10-3 to TRBJ1-1, with D hard to call. The germline CDR1 and CDR2 sequences are ENHRY and SYGVKD. The CDR3 loop spans 16 amino acids. V gave up 4 bases and J gave up 1 base, with 16 bases separating them. The CDR3 loop reads CAISGSGGYRNTEAFF. The CDR3 DNA is TGTGCCATCAGTGGCTCGGGAGGCTATAGGAACACTGAAGCTTTCTTT.

The chain's CDR3 is CASSNQGVVDTQYF. For the CDR3, the DNA is TGTGCCAGTAGTAACCAGGGGGTAGTTGATACGCAGTATTTT. The gene calls are TRBV19 and TRBJ2-3, with 7 bases fitting TRBD1. CDR3 length: 14 amino acids. Germline V lookup: CDR1 LNHDA, CDR2 SQIVND (reference sequence). V gave up 4 bases and J gave up 6 bases; unmatched junction bases: 7.

This clonotype turned up a few times. The rearrangement links TRBV7-9 to TRBJ1-2; the match to TRBD1 covers 7 bases. The CDR3 loop spans 16 amino acids. The V gene end was trimmed by 5 bases and the J gene end by 4 bases; junction bases not matched to a gene: 13. Looked up from germline, CDR1 is SEHNR and CDR2 is FQNEAQ (reference sequence). CDR3 DNA sequence: TGTGCCAGCAGCCCACTGGGGGAGAGGGGGCTCTATGGCTACACCTTC. It yields the protein CASSPLGERGLYGYTF.

In this sample, this clonotype turned up many times. The chain couples TRBV18 to TRBJ1-5; D is undetermined. V lost 4 bases to trimming and J lost 5 bases, with 9 bases between them. Per germline, CDR1 KGHSH and CDR2 LQKENI. The CDR3 runs to 13 residues. The DNA of the CDR3 is TGTGCCAGCTCACTCGACCGATATCAGCCCCAGCATTTT. It specifies CASSLDRYQPQHF.

As for this clonotype: Being one base from a much bigger clone, this may be a read error. V gene TRBV27 combines with J gene TRBJ1-4; maybe TRBD1 (6 bases). Looked up from germline, CDR1 is MNHEY and CDR2 is SMNVEV (reference sequence). The CDR3 consists of 14 residues. CDR3 region: CASSLQGSNERLFF. The CDR3 region has the DNA TGTGCCAGCAGTCTACAGGGTTCTAATGAAAGACTGTTTTTT.